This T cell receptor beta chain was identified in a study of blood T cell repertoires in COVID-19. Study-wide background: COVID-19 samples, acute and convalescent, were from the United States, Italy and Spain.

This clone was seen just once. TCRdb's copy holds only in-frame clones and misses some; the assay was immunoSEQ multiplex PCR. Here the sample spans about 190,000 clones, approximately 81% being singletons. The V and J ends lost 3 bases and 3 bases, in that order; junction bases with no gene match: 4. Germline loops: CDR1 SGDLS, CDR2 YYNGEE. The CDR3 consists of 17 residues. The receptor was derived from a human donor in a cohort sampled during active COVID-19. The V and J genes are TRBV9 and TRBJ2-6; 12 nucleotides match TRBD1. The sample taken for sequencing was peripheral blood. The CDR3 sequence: CASSEGQGALGANVLTF. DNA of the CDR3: TGTGCCAGCAGCGAGGGACAGGGGGCGCTTGGGGCCAACGTCCTGACTTTC.